This T cell receptor beta chain emerged from a study of cytomegalovirus exposure and HLA in healthy donors. Broader study findings: Clonal expansion was found to be greater in HLA-associated TCR beta chains than in equally common others in a later analysis.

This clone has only one observation. Its antigen remains unidentified. Trimming removed 5 bases from V and 1 base from J; junction bases left unmatched: 7. This CDR3 is built from 16 residues. Germline assignment: CDR1 SGHVS and CDR2 FQNEAQ. The study sampled nominally healthy donors, though unrecorded immune exposures were likely. A multiplex PCR was run with 60 Vbeta primers and 13 Jbeta primers. Using immunoSEQ multiplex PCR, the repertoire was profiled, and TCRdb retains in-frame clones only, with some absent. There are about 160,000 clones in the sample; about 85% occur only once, and 1% lies in the top ten.

The sample taken for sequencing was PBMCs. The chain combines TRBV7-8 with TRBJ2-7; 11 nucleotides align to TRBD1. This TCR was recovered from a boy aged 2 to 10 in good health and CMV-seronegative. Written as DNA, the CDR3 is TGTGCCAGCAGCCTCGGACAGGGGGCGAGATCCTACGAGCAGTACGTC. Protein product: CASSLGQGARSYEQYV.